This T cell receptor (beta chain) is drawn from a study of cytomegalovirus exposure and HLA in healthy donors. As regards this clone: One end of the junction fails to match germline, which may point to a read error. The same CDR3 also results from other DNA sequences found in this sample.

Primers for the PCR totalled 60 Vbeta and 13 Jbeta. Sequencing was performed with immunoSEQ multiplex PCR; in TCRdb, only in-frame clones are kept and a portion is missing. The table shows under 200,000 clones, with roughly 87% occurring only once. This CDR3 has 17 residues. Germline V CDR1 and CDR2: SEHNR, FQNEAQ (reference sequence). The TCR originated in a boy between 2 and 10 years old in good health and CMV-seronegative. Material for sequencing was PBMCs. This rearrangement joins TRBV7-9 to TRBJ2-5; the D gene is possibly TRBD1 (6 bases). CDR3: CASSSRGRGIVLETQYF. As DNA, the CDR3 is TGCGCCAGCAGCTCCAGAGGCAGGGGCATTGTCTTAGAGACCCAGTACTTC.